These 2 T cell receptor beta chains came from one sample sequenced in a study of T cells in Graves' hyperthyroidism and ophthalmopathy. Regions amplified from RNA transcripts were the TCR beta CDR3 regions. The HTBI primer set drove a first-round RT-PCR of the TCR CDR3. One entry per CDR3 protein, called by TCRdb with MiXCR from the multiplex PCR reads. The table has fewer than 450,000 distinct CDR3 sequences, approximately 16% seen once. Specimen: blood. These receptors originate from a woman aged 55-70 years with Graves' ophthalmopathy.

The chain joins TRBV20-1 to TRBJ1-5; the D is unclear. The CDR3 loop spans 12 amino acids. Germline assignment: CDR1 DFQATT and CDR2 SNEGSKA (reference sequence). Trimming removed 0 bases from V and 5 bases from J, with 5 bases in between. This CDR3 is CSARDGDQPQHF. The CDR3 nucleotides read TGCAGTGCTAGAGATGGGGATCAGCCCCAGCATTTT.

This clonotype was recorded many times. The J gene is TRBJ2-3, the V gene TRBV13; 8 nucleotides align to TRBD2. V lost 7 bases to trimming and J lost 3 bases; unmatched junction nucleotides: 18. Germline CDR1 PRHDT, CDR2 FYEKMQ (reference sequence). CDR3 length: 18 residues. The CDR3 protein is CASTPNWSGGPGTDTQYF. Written as DNA, the CDR3 is TGTGCCAGCACCCCTAATTGGAGCGGGGGACCAGGGACAGATACGCAGTATTTT.